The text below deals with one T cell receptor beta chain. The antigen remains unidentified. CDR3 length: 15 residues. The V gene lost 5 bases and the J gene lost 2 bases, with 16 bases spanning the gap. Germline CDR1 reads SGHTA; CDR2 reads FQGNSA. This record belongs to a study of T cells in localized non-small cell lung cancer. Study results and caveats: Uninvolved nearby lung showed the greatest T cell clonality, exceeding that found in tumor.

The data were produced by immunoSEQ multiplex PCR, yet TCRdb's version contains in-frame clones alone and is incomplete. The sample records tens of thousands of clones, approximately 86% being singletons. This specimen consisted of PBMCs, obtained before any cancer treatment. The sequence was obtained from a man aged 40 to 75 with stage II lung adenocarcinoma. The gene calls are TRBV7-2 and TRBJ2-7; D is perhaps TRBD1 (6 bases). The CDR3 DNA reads TGTGCCAGCAGCACCCAGTCGACAGGAACCTACGAGCAGTACTTC. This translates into CASSTQSTGTYEQYF.